These T cell receptor beta chains were read from a single sample in a study of CD8+CD57+ T cells in acquired aplastic anemia. One entry per CDR3 protein, called by TCRdb with MiXCR from the reads. This sample has about 190,000 distinct CDR3 sequences, with roughly half found just once. The specimen sequenced was sorted CD4+, CD8+, or CD8+CD57+ T cells (not recorded which) from PBMCs. The receptors come from a human donor in good health, serving as a control. Each CDR3 is given with its conserved first and last residue. A D gene is named only where the DNA matches it firmly. Clone size is not always given. Where it is, it says once, few, many or a class for expanded clones.

TRBD2 . TRBJ2-1 TRBV7-8 CASSAPSGGGEQFF TGTGCCAGCAGTGCTCCTAGCGGGGGGGGGGAGCAGTTCTTC
TRBD1 many TRBJ2-7 TRBV9 CASSRTGTGESYEQYF TGTGCCAGCAGCCGGACCGGGACAGGGGAATCCTACGAGCAGTACTTC
. many TRBJ2-7 TRBV2 CASSEPNEQYF TGTGCCAGCAGTGAACCGAACGAGCAGTACTTC
. . TRBJ1-3 TRBV7-9 CASSLTASGSTIYF TGTGCCAGCAGCCTGACAGCTTCTGGAAGCACCATATATTTT
TRBD2 once TRBJ2-3 TRBV24-1 CATSDYGLAGGRDTQYF TGTGCCACCAGTGACTACGGACTAGCGGGGGGGCGGGATACGCAGTATTTT
TRBD2 . TRBJ2-7 TRBV7-6 CASSPTRLAGTHEQYF TGTGCCAGCAGCCCAACGCGACTAGCGGGGACCCACGAGCAGTACTTC
. many TRBJ2-7 TRBV9 CASSLGGALSYEQYF TGTGCCAGCAGTCTAGGGGGGGCCCTCTCCTACGAGCAGTACTTC
. many TRBJ1-3 TRBV6-2/TRBV6-3 CASSYREGRNTIYF TGTGCCAGCAGTTACCGCGAGGGGAGAAACACCATATATTTT
TRBD1 . TRBJ1-2 TRBV19 CASRTGQGATGYTF TGTGCCAGTAGGACGGGACAGGGGGCAACCGGCTACACCTTC
. many TRBJ1-1 TRBV6-2/TRBV6-3 CASRSFGGVTEAFF TGTGCCAGCAGATCCTTCGGGGGTGTCACTGAAGCTTTCTTT
. . TRBJ2-7 TRBV6-6 CASSYQYRPYEQYF TGTGCCAGCAGTTATCAGTACAGGCCCTACGAGCAGTACTTC
TRBD1 once TRBJ1-2 TRBV19 CASSMEGANRNGYTF TGTGCCAGTAGTATGGAGGGGGCGAACAGGAATGGCTACACCTTC
. many TRBJ2-7 TRBV2 CASKQGKITYEQYF TGTGCCAGCAAACAGGGTAAAATCACCTACGAGCAGTACTTC
. many TRBJ1-1 TRBV5-1 CASSSPRDREAFF TGCGCCAGCAGCTCCCCTAGGGACCGTGAAGCTTTCTTT
. . TRBJ2-6 TRBV7-3 CASSYEGANVLTF TGTGCCAGCAGCTATGAGGGGGCCAACGTCCTGACTTTC
. . TRBJ1-4 TRBV7-6 CASSLNRVEKLFF TGTGCCAGCAGCTTAAACAGGGTAGAAAAACTGTTTTTT
. many TRBJ1-5 TRBV10-3 CAISESVGSQHF TGTGCCATCAGTGAGTCGGTGGGCTCCCAGCATTTT
. many TRBJ1-6 TRBV5-8 CASSPGGDSPLHF TGTGCCAGCAGCCCCGGCGGAGATTCACCCCTCCACTTT
TRBD1 . TRBJ1-6 TRBV5-4 CASSLETGATSALHF TGTGCCAGCAGCTTGGAAACAGGGGCAACGTCGGCCCTCCACTTT
. many TRBJ2-1 TRBV20-1 CSARDRGNEQFF TGCAGTGCTAGAGATAGGGGCAATGAGCAGTTCTTC
TRBD2 . TRBJ2-1 TRBV7-2 CASSLPSGGGRSYNEQFF TGTGCCAGCAGCTTACCTAGCGGGGGGGGTCGGTCCTACAATGAGCAGTTCTTC
TRBD2 once TRBJ2-7 TRBV12-3/TRBV12-4 CASSGGNNEQYF TGTGCCAGTAGCGGGGGGAACAACGAGCAGTACTTC
TRBD1 few TRBJ1-6 TRBV4-1 CASSQVGTDSPLHF TGCGCCAGCAGCCAGGTCGGGACAGACTCACCCCTCCACTTT
. . TRBJ2-7 TRBV10-1 CARSSRTAGSYEQYF TGCGCCAGGAGCAGTAGGACAGCCGGGAGCTACGAGCAGTACTTC
. few TRBJ1-4 TRBV20-1 CSARGAAGNNEELFF TGCAGTGCTAGAGGGGCGGCAGGGAATAATGAAGAACTGTTTTTT
. . TRBJ2-7 TRBV9 CASSHTEDSYEQYF TGTGCCAGCAGCCACACGGAGGACTCCTACGAGCAGTACTTC
. many TRBJ2-1 TRBV4-1 CASSHNLDTVRVEQFF TGCGCCAGCAGCCATAATCTGGACACCGTGCGTGTTGAGCAGTTCTTC
. . TRBJ1-3 TRBV7-2 CASSSGPDRNTIYF TGCGCCAGCAGTTCAGGACCCGACCGAAACACCATATATTTT
. many TRBJ2-5 TRBV15 CATSRDLAGKRVGYKETQYF TGTGCCACCAGCAGAGATTTGGCCGGAAAGAGGGTGGGGTACAAAGAGACCCAGTACTTC
. many TRBJ2-6 TRBV3-1 CASSQERVTGANVLTF TGTGCCAGCAGCCAAGAGAGAGTTACTGGGGCCAACGTCCTGACTTTC
. few TRBJ2-7 TRBV7-2 CASRGKTGHRNLKAYEQYF TGTGCCAGCAGGGGTAAAACGGGACACCGAAACTTGAAGGCATACGAGCAGTACTTC
. . TRBJ2-7 TRBV10-1 CASSDRGVTGF TGCGCCAGCAGTGATCGGGGGGTGACAGGATTC
TRBD2 . TRBJ2-5 TRBV7-6 CASSFTSGGAEETQYF TGTGCCAGCAGCTTTACTAGCGGGGGGGCAGAAGAGACCCAGTACTTC
. once TRBJ1-3 TRBV6-5 CASKAGSENTIYF TGTGCCAGCAAAGCAGGCTCTGAAAACACCATATATTTT
. many TRBJ1-1 TRBV20-1 CSASTFGRLNTEAFF TGCAGTGCTAGTACCTTTGGGCGGCTGAACACTGAAGCTTTCTTT
. many TRBJ2-7 TRBV7-2 CASGSGSYEQYF TGTGCCAGCGGGTCGGGGTCCTACGAGCAGTACTTC
. . TRBJ1-2 TRBV19 CASSSGVPSGGYTF TGTGCCAGTAGTTCGGGGGTTCCCTCCGGCGGCTACACCTTC
. few TRBJ2-7 TRBV2 CASSASGTSWGEQYF TGTGCCAGCAGTGCATCCGGGACCAGCTGGGGCGAGCAGTACTTC
. . TRBJ2-7 TRBV10-3 CAISEYTYEQYF TGTGCCATCAGTGAGTACACCTACGAGCAGTACTTC
. . TRBJ2-7 TRBV15 CATRDSVAYEQYF TGTGCCACCAGGGACTCGGTGGCCTACGAGCAGTACTTC
TRBD1 . TRBJ2-5 TRBV6-5 CASSRDRGRQETQYF TGTGCCAGCAGTAGGGACAGGGGAAGGCAAGAGACCCAGTACTTC
TRBD1 . TRBJ2-7 TRBV19 CASSSGQGSSYEQYF TGTGCCAGTAGTAGTGGACAGGGGAGCTCCTACGAGCAGTACTTC
TRBD1 . TRBJ1-4 TRBV20-1 CSATRSLVAGGVGEKLFF TGCAGTGCTACCAGATCGCTTGTAGCAGGGGGAGTTGGGGAAAAACTGTTTTTT
TRBD2 many TRBJ2-5 TRBV11-2 CASSLGTLGGIQETQYF TGTGCCAGCAGCTTAGGGACGCTCGGGGGGATCCAAGAGACCCAGTACTTC
. many TRBJ1-6 TRBV5-8 CASSRDSSSYNSPLHF TGTGCCAGCAGCAGAGATTCCTCCTCCTATAATTCACCCCTCCACTTT
. many TRBJ2-3 TRBV20-1 CSARDSGTDTQYF TGCAGTGCTAGAGATTCAGGGACAGATACGCAGTATTTT
TRBD1 . TRBJ2-5 TRBV7-2 CASSSQGAVETQYF TGTGCCAGCAGCTCCCAGGGGGCGGTAGAGACCCAGTACTTC
. . TRBJ1-4 TRBV19 CASLSGNNREKLFF TGTGCCAGTCTTTCGGGCAATAACCGTGAAAAACTGTTTTTT
. many TRBJ1-2 TRBV11-2 CASSLSPLLNYGYTF TGTGCCAGCAGCTTATCCCCCCTACTTAACTATGGCTACACCTTC
TRBD1 . TRBJ1-2 TRBV14 CASSPGGQVFHGYTF TGTGCCAGCAGCCCCGGGGGACAGGTCTTCCATGGCTACACCTTC
. many TRBJ2-1 TRBV29-1 CSVGMSPYNEQFF TGCAGCGTTGGCATGTCCCCCTACAATGAGCAGTTCTTC
TRBD2 . TRBJ2-3 TRBV3-1 CASKAGGSTDTQYF TGTGCCAGCAAGGCGGGGGGGAGCACAGATACGCAGTATTTT
TRBD1 . TRBJ2-7 TRBV25-1 CASSRSGQGGFYEQYF TGCGCCAGCAGCCGCTCAGGACAGGGGGGTTTTTACGAGCAGTACTTC
TRBD2 few TRBJ2-3 TRBV24-1 CATSAWTRYADTQYF TGTGCCACCAGTGCATGGACTAGATACGCAGATACGCAGTATTTT